This TCR beta chain was identified in a study of blood T cell repertoires in COVID-19. Study-level background: From T cells, B-cell-depleted T cells, or PBMCs came the material, which was cDNA or gDNA.

V shed 0 bases, J shed 7 bases, and the junction held 3 bases outside the gene matches. Germline V gene data show CDR1 as MGHRA and CDR2 as YSYEKL. This CDR3 region has 15 residues. Sequencing used immunoSEQ multiplex PCR; TCRdb keeps in-frame clones, though not all of them. The profile shows 250,000 or so clones, about four fifths of them singletons. The chain recombines TRBV4-1 with TRBJ1-6; TRBD1 matches 7 bases. Material for sequencing was peripheral blood. The clonotype comes from an elderly man with acute or convalescent COVID-19. The CDR3 DNA follows: TGCGCCAGCAGCCAAGAAGACAGGGTAAATTCACCCCTCCACTTT. Amino acid sequence: CASSQEDRVNSPLHF.